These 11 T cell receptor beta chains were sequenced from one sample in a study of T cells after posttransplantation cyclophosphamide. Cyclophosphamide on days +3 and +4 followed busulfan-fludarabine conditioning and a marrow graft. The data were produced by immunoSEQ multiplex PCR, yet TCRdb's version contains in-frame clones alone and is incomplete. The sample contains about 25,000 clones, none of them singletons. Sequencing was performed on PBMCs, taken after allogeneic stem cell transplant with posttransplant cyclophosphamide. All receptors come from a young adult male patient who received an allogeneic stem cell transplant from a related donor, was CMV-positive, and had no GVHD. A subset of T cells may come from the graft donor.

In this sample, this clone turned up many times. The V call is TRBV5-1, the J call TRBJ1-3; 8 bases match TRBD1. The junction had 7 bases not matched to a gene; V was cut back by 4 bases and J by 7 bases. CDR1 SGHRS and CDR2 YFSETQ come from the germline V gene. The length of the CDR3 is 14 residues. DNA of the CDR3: TGCGCCAGCAGCACCGACAGGGGCTTGAACACCATATATTTT. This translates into CASSTDRGLNTIYF.

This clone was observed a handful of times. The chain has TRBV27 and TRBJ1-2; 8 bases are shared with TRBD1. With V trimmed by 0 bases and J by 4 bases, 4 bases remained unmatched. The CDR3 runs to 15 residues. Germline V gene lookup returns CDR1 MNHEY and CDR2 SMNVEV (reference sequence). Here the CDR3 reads CASSLSQGAFYGYTF. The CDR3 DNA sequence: TGTGCCAGCAGTTTATCGCAGGGGGCCTTCTATGGCTACACCTTC.

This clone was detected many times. The CDR3 DNA is TGTGCCAGCAGCCCGGGGGGGGTTTCCTACAATGAGCAGTTCTTC. Protein: CASSPGGVSYNEQFF. The rearrangement links TRBV11-3 to TRBJ2-1, with TRBD2 matching 8 bases. The trim removed 5 bases at V and 1 base at J, leaving 4 bases unmatched. The V gene's germline CDR1 is SGHNT and CDR2 YENEEA. CDR3 length: 15 residues.

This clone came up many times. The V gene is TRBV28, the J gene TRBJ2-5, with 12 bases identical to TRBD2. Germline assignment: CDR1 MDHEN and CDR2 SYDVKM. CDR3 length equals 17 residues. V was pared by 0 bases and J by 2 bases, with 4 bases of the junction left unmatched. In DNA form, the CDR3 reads TGTGCCAGCAGTTTATGGGCTAGCGGGGGGGAACAAGAGACCCAGTACTTC. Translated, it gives CASSLWASGGEQETQYF.

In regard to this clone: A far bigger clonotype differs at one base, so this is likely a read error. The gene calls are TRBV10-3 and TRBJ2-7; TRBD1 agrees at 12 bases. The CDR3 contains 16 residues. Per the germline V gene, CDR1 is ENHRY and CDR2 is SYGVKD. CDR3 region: CAISDTAGTGGYERYF. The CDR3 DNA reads TGTGCCATCAGTGACACAGCCGGGACAGGGGGCTACGAGCGGTACTTC.

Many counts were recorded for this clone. The CDR3, as DNA: TGTGCCCTCGGGACTAGCGTTGGGGAGACCCAGTACTTC. Its protein product is CALGTSVGETQYF. The genes are TRBV2 and TRBJ2-5, with 10 positions matching TRBD2. The length of the CDR3 is 13 residues. V was clipped by 11 bases and J by 5 bases; unmatched bases: 8. Germline CDR1 SNHLY, CDR2 FYNNEI.

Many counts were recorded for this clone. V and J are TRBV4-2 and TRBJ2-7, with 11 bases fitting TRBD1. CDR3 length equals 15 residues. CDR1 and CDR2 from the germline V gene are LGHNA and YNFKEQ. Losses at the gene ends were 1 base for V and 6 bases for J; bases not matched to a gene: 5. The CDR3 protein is CASSQAGQGAGEQYF. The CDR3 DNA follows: TGTGCCAGCAGCCAAGCTGGACAGGGGGCGGGCGAGCAGTACTTC.

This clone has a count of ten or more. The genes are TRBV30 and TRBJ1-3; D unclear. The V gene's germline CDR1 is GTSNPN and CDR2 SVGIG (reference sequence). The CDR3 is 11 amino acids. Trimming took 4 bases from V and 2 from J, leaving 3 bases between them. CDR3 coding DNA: TGTGCCTGGACAACTGGAAACACCATATATTTT. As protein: CAWTTGNTIYF.

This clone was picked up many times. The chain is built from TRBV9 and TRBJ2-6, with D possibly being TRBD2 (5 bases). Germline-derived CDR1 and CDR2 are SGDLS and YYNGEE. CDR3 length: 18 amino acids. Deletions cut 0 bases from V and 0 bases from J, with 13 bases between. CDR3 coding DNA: TGTGCCAGCAGCGTAGGGAGCGGTCAAAGCTCTGGGGCCAACGTCCTGACTTTC. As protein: CASSVGSGQSSGANVLTF.

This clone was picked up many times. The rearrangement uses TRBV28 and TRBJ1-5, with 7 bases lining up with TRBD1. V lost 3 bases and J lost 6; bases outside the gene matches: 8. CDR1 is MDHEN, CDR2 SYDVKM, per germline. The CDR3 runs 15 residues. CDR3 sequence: CASSLRGPVSQPQHF. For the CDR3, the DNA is TGTGCCAGCAGTTTGAGGGGGCCGGTCTCTCAGCCCCAGCATTTT.

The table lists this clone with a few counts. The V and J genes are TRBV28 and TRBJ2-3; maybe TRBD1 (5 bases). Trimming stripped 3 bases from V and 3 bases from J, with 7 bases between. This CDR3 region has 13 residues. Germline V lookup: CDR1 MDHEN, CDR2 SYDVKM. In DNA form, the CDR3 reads TGTGCCAGCAGTTTTACAGGAACAGATACGCAGTATTTT. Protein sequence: CASSFTGTDTQYF.